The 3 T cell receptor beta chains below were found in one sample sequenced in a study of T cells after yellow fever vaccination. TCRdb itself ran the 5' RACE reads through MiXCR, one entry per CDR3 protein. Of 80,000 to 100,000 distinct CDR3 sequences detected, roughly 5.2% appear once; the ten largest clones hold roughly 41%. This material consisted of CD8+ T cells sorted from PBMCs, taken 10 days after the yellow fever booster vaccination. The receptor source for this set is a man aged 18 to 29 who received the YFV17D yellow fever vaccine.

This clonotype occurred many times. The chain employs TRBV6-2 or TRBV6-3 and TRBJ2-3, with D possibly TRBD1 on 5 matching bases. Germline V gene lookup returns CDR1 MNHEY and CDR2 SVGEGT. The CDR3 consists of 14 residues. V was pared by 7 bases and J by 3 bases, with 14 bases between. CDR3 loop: CASTYWGRTDTQYF. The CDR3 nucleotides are TGTGCCAGCACCTACTGGGGCAGAACAGATACGCAGTATTTT.

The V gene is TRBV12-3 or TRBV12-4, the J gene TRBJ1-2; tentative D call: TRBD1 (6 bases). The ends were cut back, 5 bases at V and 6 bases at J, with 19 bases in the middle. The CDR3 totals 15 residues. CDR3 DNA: TGTGCCAGCAGTCCCGGACAGTGGGGTATGAATGGCTACACCTTC. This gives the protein CASSPGQWGMNGYTF.

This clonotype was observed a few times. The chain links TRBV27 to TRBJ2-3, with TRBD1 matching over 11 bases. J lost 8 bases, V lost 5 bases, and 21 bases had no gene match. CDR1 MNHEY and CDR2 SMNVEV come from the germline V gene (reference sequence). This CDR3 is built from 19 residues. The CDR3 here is CASSPGWTGGPSSFGTQYF. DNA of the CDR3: TGTGCCAGCAGTCCGGGATGGACAGGGGGCCCGTCCTCTTTCGGTACGCAGTATTTT.